One sample yielded the 9 T cell receptor beta chains listed below, sequenced in a study of T-cell memory formation after mild COVID-19. TCRdb reprocessed the 5' RACE reads with MiXCR, giving one entry per CDR3 protein. The sample yields roughly 450,000 distinct CDR3 sequences, 15% to 20% seen once. Sequenced material: PBMCs or a T cell subset sorted from them (not recorded which). These receptor sequences come from an adult woman who had mild COVID-19 (a few samples of this study predate the infection). Cell type and time point are not known.

This chain connects TRBV7-3 to TRBJ1-1; 11 bases fit TRBD1. Germline CDR1 reads SGHTA; CDR2 reads FQGTGA. The CDR3 contains 16 residues. V was pared by 4 bases and J by 7 bases, with 11 bases of the junction left unmatched. In nucleotides, the CDR3 is TGTGCCAGCAGCTCGTCAACCCAAGGGACAGGGGGTGAAGCTTTCTTT. Its translation: CASSSSTQGTGGEAFF. Full variable domain (remainder filled in from reference TRBV7-3 and TRBJ1-1): GAGVSQTPSNKVTEKGKYVELRCDPISGHTALYWYRQSLGQGPEFLIYFQGTGAADDSGLPNDRFFAVRPEGSVSTLKIQRTERGDSAVYLCASSSSTQGTGGEAFFGQGTRLTVV.

The CDR3 here is CSARARGTDNEKLFF. CDR3 coding DNA: TGCAGTGCTAGAGCCCGGGGGACAGATAATGAAAAACTGTTTTTT. V gene TRBV20-1 combines with J gene TRBJ1-4, with 7 bases aligning to TRBD1. This CDR3 comprises 15 residues. The V segment lost 1 base and the J segment 4 bases; nucleotides outside the gene matches: 6. Germline V gene sequence: CDR1 DFQATT, CDR2 SNEGSKA (reference sequence).

This clonotype is medium-sized (0.01 to 0.1%). V is TRBV12-3 or TRBV12-4 and J is TRBJ2-1; 16 nucleotides agree with TRBD2. The CDR3 runs to 16 residues. The V gene end was trimmed by 3 bases and the J gene end by 6 bases; junction bases not matched to a gene: 2. The CDR3 DNA follows: TGTGCCAGCAGTTTGGGACTAGCGGGGGGGCCCAATGAGCAGTTCTTC. This codes for CASSLGLAGGPNEQFF.

This clonotype turned up a few times. The V gene is TRBV29-1, the J gene TRBJ2-1, with 12 bases identical to TRBD2. There are 14 residues in the CDR3. Germline V gene data show CDR1 as SQVTM and CDR2 as ANQGSEA. Unmatched junction bases numbered 7, after V lost 6 bases and J lost 7 bases. The CDR3, as DNA: TGCAGCGTCGGGGGGACTAGCGGGCAAAATGAGCAGTTCTTC. Amino acid sequence: CSVGGTSGQNEQFF.

This clonotype has only a few counts. The chain couples TRBV12-3 or TRBV12-4 to TRBJ1-5; perhaps TRBD1 as D (6 bases). This CDR3 has 16 residues. Trimming took 3 bases from V and 9 from J, leaving 21 bases between them. CDR3 sequence reads: CASSLGTGFRLGPQHF. In DNA form, the CDR3 reads TGTGCCAGCAGTTTGGGAACAGGGTTTAGACTAGGGCCCCAGCATTTT.

This sequence joins TRBV9 and TRBJ2-1; 7 bases are shared with TRBD2. CDR1 is SGDLS and CDR2 is YYNGEE in the germline V gene. CDR3 length equals 15 residues. With 1 base clipped from V and 4 bases from J, the junction kept 5 bases outside the gene matches. CDR3 bases: TGTGCCAGCAGCGTAAGCGGGACCTTATACAATGAGCAGTTCTTC. Residues: CASSVSGTLYNEQFF.

This chain links TRBV20-1 with TRBJ2-1; D tentatively fits TRBD1 or TRBD2 (5 bases each). The CDR3 runs to 13 residues. The germline V gene has CDR1 DFQATT and CDR2 SNEGSKA (reference sequence). Trimming stripped 1 base from V and 9 bases from J, with 13 bases between. The CDR3 protein is CSARGDQTGEQFF. The CDR3 coding sequence is TGCAGTGCTAGAGGGGACCAGACCGGTGAGCAGTTCTTC.

This chain links TRBV4-2 with TRBJ1-2; D not certain. V lost 0 bases and J lost 0, with 11 bases in between. Germline CDR1 LGHNA, CDR2 YNFKEQ. The CDR3 sequence is 16 residues long. CDR3 in DNA: TGTGCCAGCAGCCAAGAAATTGGCGGAGCTAACTATGGCTACACCTTC. Its protein product is CASSQEIGGANYGYTF.

This clonotype turned up a few times. The chain combines TRBV5-1 with TRBJ1-1, with TRBD1 matching over 10 bases. With 4 bases clipped from V and 7 bases from J, the junction kept 13 bases outside the gene matches. Germline CDR1 reads SGHRS; CDR2 reads YFSETQ. This CDR3 comprises 16 residues. The CDR3 sequence: CASSPDRGRVSSEAFF. The CDR3, as DNA: TGCGCCAGCAGCCCCGACAGGGGGCGAGTATCAAGTGAAGCTTTCTTT.